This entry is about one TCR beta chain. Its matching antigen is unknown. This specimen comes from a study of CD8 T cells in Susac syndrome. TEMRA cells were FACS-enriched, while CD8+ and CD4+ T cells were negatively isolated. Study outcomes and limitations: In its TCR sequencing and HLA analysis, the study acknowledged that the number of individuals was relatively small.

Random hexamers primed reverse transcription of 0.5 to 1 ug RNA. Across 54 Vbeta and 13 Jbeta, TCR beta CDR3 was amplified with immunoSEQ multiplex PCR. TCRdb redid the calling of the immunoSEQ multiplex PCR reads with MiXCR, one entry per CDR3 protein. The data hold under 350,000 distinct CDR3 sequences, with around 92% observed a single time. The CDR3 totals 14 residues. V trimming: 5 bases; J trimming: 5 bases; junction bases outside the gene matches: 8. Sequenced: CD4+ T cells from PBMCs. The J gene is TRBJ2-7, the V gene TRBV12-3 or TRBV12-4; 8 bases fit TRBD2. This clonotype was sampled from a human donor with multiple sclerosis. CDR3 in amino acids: CASSLGLASDEQYF. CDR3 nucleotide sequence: TGTGCCAGCAGTCTCGGACTAGCATCGGACGAGCAGTACTTC.